Sequencing of this T cell receptor (beta chain) was carried out in a study of blood T cell repertoires in COVID-19. About the study: Samples of COVID-19 (acute and convalescent) were obtained from the United States, Italy and Spain. In each case, the material was cDNA or gDNA derived from T cells, B-cell-depleted T cells, or PBMCs.

Assay used: immunoSEQ multiplex PCR; TCRdb lists only in-frame clones, some missing. The table shows over 200,000 clones, with 84% occurring only once. Trimming took off 2 bases at V and 10 bases at J, with 14 bases between the two ends. This CDR3 contains 12 residues. Germline V gene data show CDR1 as GTSNPN and CDR2 as SVGIG (reference sequence). The sequence was collected from a man aged 35 to 55 who had recovered from COVID-19. The source material was peripheral blood. The V gene is TRBV30, the J gene TRBJ1-2; D may be TRBD1 (5 bases). The CDR3 protein is CAWSWTEGVYTF. CDR3 bases: TGTGCCTGGAGTTGGACGGAAGGGGTCTACACCTTC. The full variable domain, its missing parts supplied by reference TRBV30 and TRBJ1-2, is SQTIHQWPATLVQPVGSPLSLECTVEGTSNPNLYWYRQAAGRGLQLLFYSVGIGQISSEVPQNLSASRPQDRQFILSSKKLLLSDSGFYLCAWSWTEGVYTFGSGTRLTVV.